In this sample, the clone carrying this T cell receptor (beta chain) turned up many times. From 400 to 450 ng of RNA, a library with molecular barcoded alpha/delta and beta/gamma adaptors was made. TCRdb independently ran MiXCR on the reads; one entry per CDR3 protein. Among approximately 140,000 distinct CDR3 sequences listed, roughly 13% were seen once. This CDR3 contains 15 residues. Trimming took 2 bases from V and 5 from J, leaving 14 bases between them. In germline, CDR1 is MNHEY, CDR2 SVGAGI. The data belong to a study of read filtering for tumor transcriptome and immune sequencing. The V gene is TRBV6-5, the J gene TRBJ2-3; the D gene is possibly TRBD2 (5 bases). The receptor's source is a donor at least 40 years old with multiple myeloma. The sequenced material came from a population of CD138-negative cells sorted from bone marrow. The CDR3 loop is CASSYLAGLGDTQYF. CDR3 nucleotides: TGTGCCAGCAGTTACCTCGCGGGCCTGGGAGATACGCAGTATTTT.